This T cell receptor beta chain came from a study of blood T cell repertoires in COVID-19. Study overall: Samples of COVID-19 (acute and convalescent) were obtained from the United States, Italy and Spain. The cDNA or gDNA used as material had been derived from T cells, B-cell-depleted T cells, or PBMCs.

In the original processing: The assay estimated nucleated cells by amplifying reference gene primers. Method: immunoSEQ multiplex PCR; TCRdb's copy keeps in-frame clones and lacks some. V, J and clone size derive from that table, while D and trimming were established from the DNA sequence. The sample contains about 240,000 clones, 80% to 90% of which appear only once. Germline loops: CDR1 LGHDT, CDR2 YNNKEL (reference sequence). This CDR3 region has 13 residues. V lost 4 bases and J lost 1, with 8 bases in between. What was sequenced was peripheral blood. The chain uses TRBV3-1 (or the pseudogene TRBV3-2) and TRBJ2-7; TRBD1 is a possible D gene (6 bases). The TCR was taken from a man aged 45 to 65 with acute or convalescent COVID-19. As DNA, the CDR3 is TGTGCCAGCAGCCCTCAGGGGTCCTACGAGCAGTACTTC. It is translated as CASSPQGSYEQYF.